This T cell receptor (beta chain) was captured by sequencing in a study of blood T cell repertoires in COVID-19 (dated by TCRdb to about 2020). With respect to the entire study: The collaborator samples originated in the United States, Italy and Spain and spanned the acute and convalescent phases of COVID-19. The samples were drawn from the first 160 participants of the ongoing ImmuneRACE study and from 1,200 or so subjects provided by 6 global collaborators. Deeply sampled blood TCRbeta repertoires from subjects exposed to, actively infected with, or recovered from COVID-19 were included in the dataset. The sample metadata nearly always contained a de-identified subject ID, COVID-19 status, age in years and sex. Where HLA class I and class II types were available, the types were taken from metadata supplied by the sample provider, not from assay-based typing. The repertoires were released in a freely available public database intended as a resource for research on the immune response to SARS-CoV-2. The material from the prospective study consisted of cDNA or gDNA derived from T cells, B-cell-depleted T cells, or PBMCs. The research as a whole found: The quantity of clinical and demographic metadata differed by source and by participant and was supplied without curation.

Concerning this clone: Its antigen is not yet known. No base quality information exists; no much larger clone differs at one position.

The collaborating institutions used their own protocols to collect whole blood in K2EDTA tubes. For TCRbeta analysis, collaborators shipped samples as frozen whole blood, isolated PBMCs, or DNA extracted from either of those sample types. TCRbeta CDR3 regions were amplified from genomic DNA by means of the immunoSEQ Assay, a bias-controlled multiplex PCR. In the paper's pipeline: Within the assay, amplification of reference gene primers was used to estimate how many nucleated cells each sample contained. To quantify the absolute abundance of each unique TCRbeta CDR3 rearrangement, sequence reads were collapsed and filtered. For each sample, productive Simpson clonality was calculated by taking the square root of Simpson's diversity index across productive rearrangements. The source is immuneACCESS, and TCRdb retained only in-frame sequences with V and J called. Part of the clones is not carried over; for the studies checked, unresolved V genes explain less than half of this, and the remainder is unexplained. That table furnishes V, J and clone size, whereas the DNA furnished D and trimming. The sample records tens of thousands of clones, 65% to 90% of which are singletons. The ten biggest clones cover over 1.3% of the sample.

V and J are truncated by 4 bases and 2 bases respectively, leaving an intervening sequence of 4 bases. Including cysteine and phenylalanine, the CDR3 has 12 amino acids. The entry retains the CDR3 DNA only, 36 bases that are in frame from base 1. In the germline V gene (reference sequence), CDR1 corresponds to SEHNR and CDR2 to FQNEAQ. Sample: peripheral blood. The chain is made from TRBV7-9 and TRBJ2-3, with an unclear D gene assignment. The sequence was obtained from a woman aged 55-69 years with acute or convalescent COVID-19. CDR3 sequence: CASSSVTDTQYF. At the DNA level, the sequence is TGTGCCAGCAGCTCCGTCACAGATACGCAGTATTTT.